A single sample gave rise to the 10 T cell receptor beta chains below, sequenced in a study of beta chain features in type 1 diabetes. Isolated RNA was reverse transcribed in full, so expressed TCRB transcripts were sequenced. Method: immunoSEQ multiplex PCR; TCRdb's copy keeps in-frame clones and lacks some. The repertoire holds some 150,000 clones, with over 8.5% as singletons. Sequenced input: central memory CD4+ T cells from blood. Receptor source: a man between 18 and 35 years old in good health.

V and J are TRBV5-1 and TRBJ2-5; D gene ambiguous. Per the germline V gene, CDR1 is SGHRS and CDR2 is YFSETQ. There are 14 residues in the CDR3. With 4 bases removed from V and 1 base from J, the gap between germline ends came to 11 bases. CDR3 in amino acids: CASSVDGFQETQYF. DNA for the CDR3: TGCGCCAGCAGCGTGGACGGGTTCCAAGAGACCCAGTACTTC.

This clone has only a few counts. The chain uses TRBV28 and TRBJ1-2; 7 bases align to TRBD1. V lost 6 bases, J lost 5 bases, and 12 bases stayed unmatched. Germline CDR1 is MDHEN and CDR2 is SYDVKM. This CDR3 region has 15 residues. CDR3 in DNA: TGTGCCAGCAGCACCCCCCCGGGACAGATTTATGGCTACACCTTC. Its protein product is CASSTPPGQIYGYTF.

J is TRBJ2-4 and V is TRBV6-5, with D hard to call. V was shortened by 10 bases and J by 0 bases, with 10 bases between the two germline ends. CDR1 is MNHEY and CDR2 is SVGAGI in the germline V gene. The CDR3 sequence is 13 residues long. CDR3 loop: CATFGIAKNIQYF. The DNA for the CDR3 is TGTGCCACCTTTGGGATAGCCAAAAACATTCAGTACTTC.

This clone was observed a handful of times. The chain uses TRBV27 and TRBJ2-3; unclear D gene. Trimming stripped 7 bases from V and 1 base from J, with 9 bases between. Germline-derived CDR1 and CDR2 are MNHEY and SMNVEV (reference sequence). This CDR3 spans 13 amino acids. DNA for the CDR3: TGTGCCAGCACCCCCCGGGGCACAGATACGCAGTATTTT. Translating it yields CASTPRGTDTQYF.

This clone was recorded a few times. The V and J genes are TRBV6-1 and TRBJ2-4; D is tentatively TRBD1 or TRBD2 (7 bases each). This CDR3 is built from 17 residues. Trimming shortened V by 4 bases and J by 2 bases, and 18 bases separated the two germline ends. Germline V CDR1 and CDR2: MNHNS, SASEGT. CDR3 sequence: CASSVGGGASSKNIQYF. Written as DNA, the CDR3 is TGTGCCAGCAGTGTGGGAGGGGGCGCATCATCCAAAAACATTCAGTACTTC.

V and J are TRBV29-1 and TRBJ2-1; 7 bases match TRBD1. The germline V gene has CDR1 SQVTM and CDR2 ANQGSEA. V trimming: 4 bases; J trimming: 0 bases; junction bases outside the gene matches: 3. The CDR3 contains 14 residues. CDR3 loop: CSVVGTASYNEQFF. In DNA, the CDR3 is TGCAGCGTTGTCGGGACAGCCTCCTACAATGAGCAGTTCTTC.

Relative to its sample, this clone is medium-sized. The chain links TRBV7-3 to TRBJ2-7; D gene unclear. This CDR3 contains 13 residues. Germline V lookup: CDR1 SGHTA, CDR2 FQGTGA. The germline V and J ends were trimmed by 4 bases and 3 bases, with 10 bases remaining between them. The CDR3 protein is CASSSNYGYEQYF. CDR3 coding DNA: TGTGCCAGCAGCTCTAACTACGGCTACGAGCAGTACTTC. Full variable domain (remainder filled in from reference TRBV7-3 and TRBJ2-7): GAGVSQTPSNKVTEKGKYVELRCDPISGHTALYWYRQSLGQGPEFLIYFQGTGAADDSGLPNDRFFAVRPEGSVSTLKIQRTERGDSAVYLCASSSNYGYEQYFGPGTRLTVT.

CDR3 in DNA: TGTGCCAGCAGCGTAGCCCCGGGGAGCGGGGAGACCCAGTACTTC. This sequence encodes CASSVAPGSGETQYF. The chain uses TRBV9 and TRBJ2-5, with D possibly TRBD2 on 6 matching bases. Looked up from germline, CDR1 is SGDLS and CDR2 is YYNGEE. This CDR3 has 15 amino acids. Trimming stripped 0 bases from V and 5 bases from J, with 14 bases between. Together with reference TRBV9 and TRBJ2-5, the CDR3 gives the full variable domain: DSGVTQTPKHLITATGQRVTLRCSPRSGDLSVYWYQQSLDQGLQFLIQYYNGEERAKGNILERFSAQQFPDLHSELNLSSLELGDSALYFCASSVAPGSGETQYFGPGTRLLVL.

This clone was counted at least ten times. The chain combines TRBV7-2 with TRBJ2-7; D unclear. V was cut by 5 bases and J by 0 bases, with 5 bases left in between. The CDR3 runs 12 residues. The germline V gene encodes CDR1 SGHTA and CDR2 FQGNSA. CDR3 coding DNA: TGTGCCAGCAGCCCAACCTCCTACGAGCAGTACTTC. Its translation is CASSPTSYEQYF.

This clone was observed many times. V usage is TRBV4-1 and J usage is TRBJ2-1, with a weak D call TRBD2 (7 bases). Trimming removed 4 bases at V and 4 bases at J, with 17 bases between. There are 16 residues in the CDR3. Germline assignment: CDR1 MGHRA and CDR2 YSYEKL. Written as DNA, the CDR3 is TGCGCCAGCAGCCCGGGAGGTGGACAGAATTACAATGAGCAGTTCTTC. Translating it yields CASSPGGGQNYNEQFF.